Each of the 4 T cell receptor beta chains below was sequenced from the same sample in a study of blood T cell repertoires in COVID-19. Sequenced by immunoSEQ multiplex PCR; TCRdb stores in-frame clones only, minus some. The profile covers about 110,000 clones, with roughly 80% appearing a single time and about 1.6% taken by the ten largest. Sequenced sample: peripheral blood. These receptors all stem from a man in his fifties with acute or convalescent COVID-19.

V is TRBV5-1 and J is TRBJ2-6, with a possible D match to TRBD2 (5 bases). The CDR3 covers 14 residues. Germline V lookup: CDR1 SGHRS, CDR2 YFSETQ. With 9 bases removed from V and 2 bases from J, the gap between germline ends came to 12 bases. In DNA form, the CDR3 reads TGCGCCACCCAGGCGGGCGCTGGGGCCAACGTCCTGACTTTC. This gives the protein CATQAGAGANVLTF. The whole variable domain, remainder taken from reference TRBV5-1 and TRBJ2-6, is KAGVTQTPRYLIKTRGQQVTLSCSPISGHRSVSWYQQTPGQGLQFLFEYFSETQRNKGNFPGRFSGRQFSNSRSEMNVSTLELGDSALYLCATQAGAGANVLTFGAGSRLTVL.

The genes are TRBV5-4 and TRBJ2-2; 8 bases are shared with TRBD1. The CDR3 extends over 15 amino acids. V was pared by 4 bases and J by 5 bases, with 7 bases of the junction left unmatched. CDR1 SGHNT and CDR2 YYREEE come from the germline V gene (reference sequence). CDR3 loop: CASSRRQGWTGELFF. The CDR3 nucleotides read TGTGCCAGCAGCAGACGACAGGGGTGGACCGGGGAGCTGTTTTTT.

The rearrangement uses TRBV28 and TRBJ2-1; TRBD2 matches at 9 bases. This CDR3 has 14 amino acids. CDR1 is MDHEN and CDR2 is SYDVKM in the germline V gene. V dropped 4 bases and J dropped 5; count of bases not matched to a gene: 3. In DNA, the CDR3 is TGTGCCAGCAGTTGGACTAGCGCACACAATGAGCAGTTCTTC. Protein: CASSWTSAHNEQFF.

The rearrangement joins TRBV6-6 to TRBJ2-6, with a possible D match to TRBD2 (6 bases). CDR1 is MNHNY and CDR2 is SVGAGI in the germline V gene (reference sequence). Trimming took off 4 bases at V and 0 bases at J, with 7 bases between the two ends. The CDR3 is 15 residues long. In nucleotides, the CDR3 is TGTGCCAGCAGTTCCGGGGGCTCTGGGGCCAACGTCCTGACTTTC. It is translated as CASSSGGSGANVLTF.